This T cell receptor beta chain was found in a study of control samples from healthy donors and cancer patients. The CDR3 is made up of 13 amino acids. V was cut by 4 bases and J by 6 bases, with 10 bases left in between. TCRdb keeps only in-frame clones here, not all; method: immunoSEQ multiplex PCR. In the table there are roughly 100,000 clones, about 86% of which are singletons. This rearrangement joins TRBV12-3 or TRBV12-4 to TRBJ1-5; the D gene is possibly TRBD1 (6 bases). Sequences were obtained from blood. This clonotype was sampled from a woman between 45 and 60 years old in good health. CDR3 sequence: CASSSQGIQPQHF. Written as DNA, the CDR3 is TGTGCCAGCAGTTCCCAGGGGATTCAGCCCCAGCATTTT.